This TCR beta chain came from a study of blood T cell repertoires in COVID-19. Membership in each cohort depended on participant-reported clinical history. The junction had 11 bases not matched to a gene; V was cut back by 6 bases and J by 6 bases. Germline V gene lookup returns CDR1 MDHEN and CDR2 SYDVKM. This CDR3 is built from 14 residues. In the authors' methods: The authors estimated nucleated cell counts from reference gene primer amplification. The data were produced by immunoSEQ multiplex PCR, yet TCRdb's version contains in-frame clones alone and is incomplete. The V and J calls and clone size come from that table; D and trimming were worked out from the DNA. The data hold about 300,000 clones, with just under 90% observed a single time.

The specimen sequenced was PBMCs or T cells enriched from blood (not recorded which). The chain carries TRBV28 and TRBJ2-7; 7 bases fit TRBD2. This TCR was recovered from a woman in her fifties or sixties who had been exposed to COVID-19. The CDR3, as DNA: TGTGCCAGCAGCCCACTAGCGCTGACTAGCGAGCAGTACTTC. The encoded protein is CASSPLALTSEQYF.